The present T cell receptor (beta chain) was sequenced within a study of T cell clusters in autoimmune cytopenias. Study-wide results and limits: Comparing secondary cytopenia with chronic lymphocytic leukemia showed no cluster-lack signature, apparently masked by lymphoma repertoire. No experiment has yet validated the function of the T cell clusters defined in silico. TRB repertoire shifts in secondary cytopenia and chronic lymphocytic leukemia mostly reflected lymphoma, not autoimmunity.

One tube held mixed TRB-A and TRB-B primer pools for touch-down PCR. TCRdb re-analyzed the multiplex PCR reads; it lists each CDR3 protein once, without DNA. The sample's table shows about 5,000 distinct CDR3 sequences. This CDR3 has 17 residues. The germline gives CDR1 SEHNR, CDR2 FQNEAQ (reference sequence). Some 38,000 genome equivalents of blood DNA were amplified for TRB. To note about this clonotype: What it binds is unknown.

This TCR was sampled from a human donor with an autoimmune cytopenia or autoimmune hepatitis (not recorded which). The J gene is TRBJ2-7, the V gene TRBV7-9; the D call of TRBD2 rests on TCRdb alone, since no DNA is present to check it. The sequenced material came from peripheral blood. CDR3: CASSSRLAGGSSYEQYF.